A selection of T cell receptor beta chains follows, all from one sample in a study of beta chain features in type 1 diabetes. Assay used: immunoSEQ multiplex PCR; TCRdb lists only in-frame clones, some missing. The table lists fewer than 400,000 clones, 9.3% of them singletons. Sequenced: central memory CD4+ T cells from blood. Receptor source: a young man with type 1 diabetes. CDR3s include the opening cysteine and the closing phenylalanine or tryptophan. D genes are given only for firm matches. The listing skips clone size in some rows; elsewhere it reads once, few, many or a size class.

TGCGCCAGCAGCTTAGGGGACTCCCGATACGAGCAGTACTTC	CASSLGDSRYEQYF	TRBV5-1	TRBJ2-7	few	.
TGTGCCAGCTCACCAACCACAGGGGGCAGGGATACGCAGTATTTT	CASSPTTGGRDTQYF	TRBV18	TRBJ2-3	.	TRBD1
TGTGCCAGCAGCTTAGCGGCAGGCTATGAAGCTTTCTTT	CASSLAAGYEAFF	TRBV7-9	TRBJ1-1	many	.
TGCGCCAGCAGCTTGGCGGAGAACACAGATACGCAGTATTTT	CASSLAENTDTQYF	TRBV5-1	TRBJ2-3	few	.
TGCAGCGTTGAAGGACAGAACCAAGAGACCCAGTACTTC	CSVEGQNQETQYF	TRBV29-1	TRBJ2-5	.	.
TGCGCCAGCAGCTCCTCCGATGGAGGCTACGAGCAGTACTTC	CASSSSDGGYEQYF	TRBV5-1	TRBJ2-7	.	.
TGCAGCGTCTCCACGGGACAGGGTGTGGAGCCCCAGCATTTT	CSVSTGQGVEPQHF	TRBV29-1	TRBJ1-5	.	TRBD1
TGTGCCAGCAGCTTAGCAGCACAGGGCGTGGGCGAGCAGTACTTC	CASSLAAQGVGEQYF	TRBV7-2	TRBJ2-7	.	.
TGCGCCAGCAGCACTGGACAGGCGGCCAGCCCGGGCTACACCTTC	CASSTGQAASPGYTF	TRBV5-1	TRBJ1-2	.	TRBD1
TGTGCCAGCAGCTTAGTGAGTCAGGTGAACACTGAAGCTTTCTTT	CASSLVSQVNTEAFF	TRBV11-2	TRBJ1-1	.	.
TGTGCCAGCAGCGTGGAACAGGGAGATACGCAGTATTTT	CASSVEQGDTQYF	TRBV9	TRBJ2-3	.	.
TGTGCCAGCAGCCTATTAGGGGGCACAGATACGCAGTATTTT	CASSLLGGTDTQYF	TRBV9	TRBJ2-3	.	.
TGCAGCGTGCCCGGGACAGGTGTCGGGGAGACCCAGTACTTC	CSVPGTGVGETQYF	TRBV29-1	TRBJ2-5	.	TRBD1
TGTGCCAGCAGCAGACAGGGGCTCGAGGCTTTCTTT	CASSRQGLEAFF	TRBV7-2	TRBJ1-1	.	TRBD1
TGTGCCAGCAGCTTTTCCGGGGGCGGCACAGATACGCAGTATTTT	CASSFSGGGTDTQYF	TRBV5-4	TRBJ2-3	.	.
TGCGCCAGCAGCCAAGCGGGGGTATCGTATGAAAAACTGTTTTTT	CASSQAGVSYEKLFF	TRBV4-1	TRBJ1-4	.	.
TGTGCCAGCACCCCAACCGGGACAGGGGTTAATTCACCCCTCCACTTT	CASTPTGTGVNSPLHF	TRBV27	TRBJ1-6	few	TRBD1
TGCGCCAGCAGCCAAGACTGGGCCAGCGGATATGGCTACACCTTC	CASSQDWASGYGYTF	TRBV4-1	TRBJ1-2	few	.
TGTGCCAGCAGCCTTCTAGCGAGGAATGAGCAGTTCTTC	CASSLLARNEQFF	TRBV7-8	TRBJ2-1	many	.
TGCGCCAGCAAACAGGGTTCAGGAAACACCATATATTTT	CASKQGSGNTIYF	TRBV5-1	TRBJ1-3	.	.
TGTGCCAGTAGTTTCCGACTAGCGGGGGAATACGAGCAGTACTTC	CASSFRLAGEYEQYF	TRBV19	TRBJ2-7	.	TRBD2
TGTGCCAGCAGCTTAGCGGCGATGAAGACCCAGTACTTC	CASSLAAMKTQYF	TRBV7-9	TRBJ2-5	many	.
TGTGCCAGCAGCTCTCGGAACACTGAAGCTTTCTTT	CASSSRNTEAFF	TRBV5-4	TRBJ1-1	few	.
TGTGCCAGCAGTCCGGCCGGACAGGGGGCAGGCTATGGCTACACCTTC	CASSPAGQGAGYGYTF	TRBV28	TRBJ1-2	.	TRBD1